This T cell receptor (beta chain) was obtained from a study of Ad26.COV2.S vaccination and SARS-CoV-2 variants. CDR3 size: 14 residues. Germline CDR1 is WNHNN and CDR2 is SYGVQD (reference sequence). Trimming took 4 bases from V and 0 from J, leaving 6 bases between them. TCRdb's copy holds only in-frame clones and misses some; the assay was immunoSEQ multiplex PCR. Altogether about 350,000 clones are present, 70% to 90% being singletons, with the ten largest covering around 10%. Treatment noted: roughly 19 received Ad26.COV2.S at low or high dose, single or two shots; a few received placebo; per-sample allocation not given. Day 63 following the first vaccine or placebo injection was when the samples were taken. The donor was a Boston adult aged 18-55 years.

The V call is TRBV10-1, the J call TRBJ2-2; no clear D gene. The receptor was isolated from a person aged 18-60 years who received the Ad26.COV2.S COVID-19 vaccine or a placebo. Sample: peripheral blood, taken in a trial of Ad26.COV2.S vaccine versus placebo. CDR3 sequence reads: CASSGSANTGELFF. The CDR3 nucleotides read TGCGCCAGCAGTGGAAGCGCGAACACCGGGGAGCTGTTTTTT.